Below, 19 T cell receptor beta chains from the same sample are listed, as sequenced in a study of T cell clones after liver transplantation. Sequencing used immunoSEQ multiplex PCR; TCRdb keeps in-frame clones, though not all of them. The sample carries some 120,000 clones, around nine tenths recorded once. Sequenced here: CD4+ T cells from blood, sampled 12 months after liver transplant. The receptors derive from a human patient who received a liver transplant. The graft donor may have given rise to some T cells.

The rearrangement links TRBV7-3 to TRBJ2-7; D call uncertain. Germline V CDR1 and CDR2: SGHTA, FQGTGA. CDR3 length equals 12 residues. The V and J ends lost 5 bases and 0 bases respectively, with 5 bases between them. CDR3 in amino acids: CASSPISYEQYF. The CDR3 DNA reads TGTGCCAGCAGCCCCATCTCCTACGAGCAGTACTTC.

The V gene is TRBV18, the J gene TRBJ2-6; 9 nucleotides line up with TRBD1. The CDR3 totals 19 residues. Germline lookup yields CDR1 KGHSH and CDR2 LQKENI. V trimming: 3 bases; J trimming: 1 base; junction bases outside the gene matches: 10. CDR3 DNA sequence: TGTGCCAGCTCACCTATCCGGGACAGGGCCCTGTCTGGGGCCAACGTCCTGACTTTC. Its translation is CASSPIRDRALSGANVLTF.

This chain connects TRBV28 to TRBJ2-5; D possibly corresponds to TRBD2 (8 bases). The CDR3 runs 16 residues. Looked up from germline, CDR1 is MDHEN and CDR2 is SYDVKM. V was clipped by 6 bases and J by 4 bases, with 21 bases between them. The CDR3 DNA follows: TGTGCCAGCAGCCCAGGGGGAGCGGGAGAGAGAGAGACCCAGTACTTC. Amino acid sequence: CASSPGGAGERETQYF. The full variable domain, completed using reference TRBV28 and TRBJ2-5, is DVKVTQSSRYLVKRTGEKVFLECVQDMDHENMFWYRQDPGLGLRLIYFSYDVKMKEKGDIPEGYSVSREKKERFSLILESASTNQTSMYLCASSPGGAGERETQYFGPGTRLLVL.

This sequence joins TRBV6-5 and TRBJ2-7; 7 nucleotides agree with TRBD2. The CDR3 totals 13 residues. The junction had 10 bases not matched to a gene; V was cut back by 7 bases and J by 7 bases. Germline V gene data show CDR1 as MNHEY and CDR2 as SVGAGI. For the CDR3, the DNA is TGTGCCAGCACCCCTCTGGGAGGGCGGGAGCAGTACTTC. This codes for CASTPLGGREQYF.

The chain recombines TRBV5-4 with TRBJ2-1; perhaps TRBD2 as D (8 bases). The CDR3 runs 16 residues. V lost 3 bases to trimming and J lost 4 bases, with 17 bases between them. The germline V gene encodes CDR1 SGHNT and CDR2 YYREEE (reference sequence). CDR3: CASSSVLAGQYNEQFF. The DNA of the CDR3 is TGTGCCAGCAGCTCGGTCTTAGCGGGACAGTACAATGAGCAGTTCTTC.

The rearrangement joins TRBV6-5 to TRBJ1-2; a possible D gene is TRBD1 (5 bases). V lost 6 bases and J lost 5, with 13 bases in between. The germline V gene has CDR1 MNHEY and CDR2 SVGAGI. There are 13 residues in the CDR3. As DNA, the CDR3 is TGTGCCAGCAGCCGCGGGGGGGAGTATGGCTACACCTTC. Encoded protein: CASSRGGEYGYTF.

The chain has TRBV11-3 and TRBJ2-3, with no clear D. V lost 5 bases, J lost 3 bases, and 15 bases lay in between. The germline CDR1 and CDR2 sequences are SGHNT and YENEEA. The CDR3 loop spans 15 amino acids. The CDR3 region has the DNA TGTGCCAGCAGCATCCGAAGGAGTGCGACAGATACGCAGTATTTT. Amino acid sequence: CASSIRRSATDTQYF.

This chain uses TRBV28 with TRBJ2-5; TRBD1 aligns across 11 bases. CDR1 and CDR2 (germline): MDHEN, SYDVKM. With 4 bases clipped from V and 14 bases from J, the junction kept 3 bases outside the gene matches. The CDR3 has 11 amino acids. CDR3 nucleotide sequence: TGTGCCAGCAGTTCGGACAGGGGGCATTACTTC. Translated, it gives CASSSDRGHYF.

This clone has a single count. The chain has TRBV19 and TRBJ1-2, with TRBD1 as a possible D gene (5 bases). Germline CDR1 reads LNHDA; CDR2 reads SQIVND (reference sequence). The CDR3 runs to 16 residues. Between the trimmed V and J ends, which lost 1 base and 1 base, there was a span of 13 bases. The CDR3 nucleotides read TGTGCCAGTAGTATAGCACGAGACAGCCTTAACTATGGCTACACCTTC. Amino acids: CASSIARDSLNYGYTF.

J is TRBJ2-1 and V is TRBV30; D is perhaps TRBD2 (7 bases). Trimming pared 4 bases from V and 3 bases from J, leaving 13 bases between. The CDR3 covers 14 residues. CDR1 is GTSNPN, CDR2 SVGIG, per germline (reference sequence). The CDR3 DNA follows: TGTGCCTGGACGTGGGGGGGCAGCTACAATGAGCAGTTCTTC. As protein: CAWTWGGSYNEQFF.

The chain links TRBV28 to TRBJ2-7, with D possibly called TRBD1 or TRBD2 (5 bases each). The CDR3 is 11 amino acids. Germline V gene lookup returns CDR1 MDHEN and CDR2 SYDVKM. V lost 6 bases and J 6 bases, leaving 9 bases between the germline ends. CDR3 amino acids: CASSLGGEQYF. In nucleotides, the CDR3 is TGTGCCAGCAGCCTTGGGGGCGAGCAGTACTTC.

The chain carries TRBV5-1 and TRBJ2-5, with TRBD2 matching 9 bases. CDR3 size: 17 residues. CDR1 is SGHRS and CDR2 is YFSETQ in the germline V gene. The V segment lost 2 bases and the J segment 5 bases; nucleotides outside the gene matches: 13. The DNA of the CDR3 is TGCGCCAGCAGCTTTGCCCCCGGGACTAGCCGTTTCGAGACCCAGTACTTC. Amino acid sequence: CASSFAPGTSRFETQYF. Full variable domain (rest looked up from reference TRBV5-1 and TRBJ2-5): KAGVTQTPRYLIKTRGQQVTLSCSPISGHRSVSWYQQTPGQGLQFLFEYFSETQRNKGNFPGRFSGRQFSNSRSEMNVSTLELGDSALYLCASSFAPGTSRFETQYFGPGTRLLVL.

The chain links TRBV5-6 to TRBJ2-5; D not resolved. Germline lookup yields CDR1 SGHDT and CDR2 YYEEEE. The length of the CDR3 is 12 residues. The V and J ends lost 4 bases and 4 bases respectively, with 8 bases between them. The CDR3 DNA reads as TGTGCCAGCAGCGCGCCCATAGAGACCCAGTACTTC. Translated, it gives CASSAPIETQYF. Full variable domain (remainder filled in from reference TRBV5-6 and TRBJ2-5): DAGVTQSPTHLIKTRGQQVTLRCSPKSGHDTVSWYQQALGQGPQFIFQYYEEEERQRGNFPDRFSGHQFPNYSSELNVNALLLGDSALYLCASSAPIETQYFGPGTRLLVL.

V usage is TRBV4-1 and J usage is TRBJ1-1, with D perhaps matching TRBD1 (5 bases). The CDR3 sequence is 14 residues long. The germline gives CDR1 MGHRA, CDR2 YSYEKL. V lost 2 bases and J 11 bases, leaving 18 bases between the germline ends. The CDR3 DNA reads TGCGCCAGCAGCCAACCGGACACCTTTTTTATGGCTTTCTTT. This encodes CASSQPDTFFMAFF.

This chain joins TRBV7-7 and TRBJ2-3, with D possibly being TRBD1 (5 bases). CDR1 and CDR2 from the germline V gene are SSHAT and FNYEAQ (reference sequence). V was clipped by 5 bases and J by 2 bases, with 11 bases between them. The CDR3 spans 14 residues. DNA of the CDR3: TGTGCCAGCAGCCCCAAGGACAACACAGATACGCAGTATTTT. Protein sequence: CASSPKDNTDTQYF.

The CDR3 reads CASSSGLAGYNEQFF. The CDR3 DNA reads TGTGCCAGCAGCTCGGGACTAGCGGGCTACAATGAGCAGTTCTTC. The chain carries TRBV7-9 and TRBJ2-1, with TRBD2 identical over 12 bases. In germline, CDR1 is SEHNR, CDR2 FQNEAQ (reference sequence). V trimming: 4 bases; J trimming: 3 bases; junction bases outside the gene matches: 1. This CDR3 has 15 amino acids. Based on the CDR3 plus reference TRBV7-9 and TRBJ2-1, the full variable domain is DTGVSQNPRHKITKRGQNVTFRCDPISEHNRLYWYRQTLGQGPEFLTYFQNEAQLEKSRLLSDRFSAERPKGSFSTLEIQRTEQGDSAMYLCASSSGLAGYNEQFFGPGTRLTVL.

The J gene is TRBJ2-7, the V gene TRBV5-8; 15 nucleotides line up with TRBD2. The J segment lost 0 bases and the V segment lost 4 bases, leaving 2 bases of the junction unmatched. The CDR3 is 16 residues long. Germline V lookup: CDR1 SGHTS, CDR2 YDEGEE. The CDR3: CASSGTSGRFSYEQYF. Written as DNA, the CDR3 is TGTGCCAGCAGCGGGACTAGCGGGAGGTTCTCCTACGAGCAGTACTTC.

The chain joins TRBV11-3 to TRBJ1-1; 7 bases are shared with TRBD1. V shed 5 bases and J 8 bases; nucleotides not matched to a gene: 8. The CDR3 consists of 13 residues. The germline gives CDR1 SGHNT, CDR2 YENEEA. The CDR3: CASSDRDRHEAFF. The CDR3 DNA reads as TGTGCCAGCAGCGACCGGGACAGACACGAAGCTTTCTTT.

The chain uses TRBV5-4 and TRBJ2-7; D tentatively reads TRBD1 or TRBD2 (5 bases each). In germline, CDR1 is SGHNT, CDR2 YYREEE (reference sequence). The CDR3 has 14 residues. V lost 4 bases and J 0 bases, leaving 11 bases between the germline ends. This CDR3 reads CASSQTGTSYEQYF. For the CDR3, the DNA is TGTGCCAGCAGCCAAACCGGGACCTCCTACGAGCAGTACTTC.